Below, 15 T cell receptor beta chains from the same sample are listed, as sequenced in a study of tumor-infiltrating lymphocytes in glioblastoma multiforme. TCRB libraries came from RNA via three nested multiplex PCR rounds. One entry per CDR3 protein results from TCRdb running MiXCR on the multiplex PCR reads. The data hold about 19,000 distinct CDR3 sequences, with 55% to 70% observed a single time. The sample consisted of peripheral blood. These receptor sequences come from a male donor with glioblastoma.

This clonotype was observed once. The chain employs TRBV6-1 and TRBJ1-2; 10 bases are shared with TRBD1. J gave up 7 bases and V 7 bases, and 9 bases lay outside the gene matches. The CDR3 runs 14 residues. Germline CDR1 reads MNHNS; CDR2 reads SASEGT. The CDR3 loop reads CASNPDRGHGGYTF. CDR3 nucleotides: TGTGCCAGCAACCCCGACAGGGGGCATGGTGGCTACACCTTC.

Of note for this clonotype: No conserved phenylalanine or tryptophan ends this CDR3, so it is likely a read error. The chain recombines TRBV11-2 with TRBJ2-1; D not certain. This CDR3 is 12 amino acids long. Germline V gene sequence: CDR1 SGHAT, CDR2 FQNNGV. In DNA, the CDR3 is TGTACCAGCAGTTTAGGTTACAATGAGCAGTTCTCC. This sequence encodes CTSSLGYNEQFS.

Comment on this clonotype: The germline gene is not matched at one end of the junction; a read error may be the cause. V gene TRBV11-2 combines with J gene TRBJ1-3; D remains ambiguous. Germline lookup yields CDR1 SGHAT and CDR2 FQNNGV. The CDR3 extends over 13 amino acids. CDR3 sequence: CASSPVPGGTRYF. The CDR3 coding sequence is TGTGCCAGCAGCCCTGTCCCCGGAGGCACCAGATATTTT.

This clonotype is classed as large. This chain joins TRBV11-2 and TRBJ1-2; no clear D gene. This CDR3 contains 13 residues. The germline V gene has CDR1 SGHAT and CDR2 FQNNGV. Trimming stripped 1 base from V and 3 bases from J, with 6 bases between. CDR3 in amino acids: CASSLARDYGYTF. The CDR3 DNA reads TGTGCCAGCAGCTTAGCGAGGGACTATGGCTACACCTTC.

This clonotype occurred many times. The chain uses TRBV11-2 and TRBJ2-2; D gene uncertain. The CDR3 loop spans 16 amino acids. V gave up 2 bases and J gave up 0 bases, with 10 bases separating them. Looked up from germline, CDR1 is SGHAT and CDR2 is FQNNGV. The CDR3: CASSLPGFSNTGELFF. CDR3 nucleotides: TGTGCCAGCAGCTTACCAGGATTCTCGAACACCGGGGAGCTGTTTTTT.

The chain couples TRBV11-2 to TRBJ2-2; maybe TRBD2 (6 bases). Trimming took off 5 bases at V and 5 bases at J, with 15 bases between the two ends. The CDR3 is made up of 15 amino acids. Germline CDR1 SGHAT, CDR2 FQNNGV. CDR3 nucleotide sequence: TGTGCCAGCAGCCAAGCCTGGGGGGTAACCGGGGAGCTGTTTTTT. It is translated as CASSQAWGVTGELFF.

Worth noting for this clonotype: The conserved final phenylalanine or tryptophan is absent from the CDR3, which likely points to a read error. No DNA is shown, since the ends of the CDR3 on it are uncertain; the CDR3 is the one TCRdb lists. The J gene is TRBJ2-3, the V gene TRBV20-1; the tabulated D call, TRBD1, remains unverified against the DNA. From germline, CDR1 is DFQATT and CDR2 SNEGSKA (reference sequence). Termini included, the CDR3 measures 14 amino acids. CDR3 amino acids: CSARGTGGTDTQYL.

J is TRBJ2-3 and V is TRBV12-3 or TRBV12-4; 8 nucleotides match TRBD1. V lost 5 bases to trimming and J lost 7 bases; unmatched junction nucleotides: 11. CDR3 length equals 15 residues. The CDR3 spells CASSTGQGRGNTQYF. The DNA for the CDR3 is TGTGCCAGCAGTACTGGACAGGGCCGCGGGAATACGCAGTATTTT.

The chain links TRBV5-6 to TRBJ1-1; no clear D. Trimming left V 4 bases short and J 2 bases short, with 12 bases between. Germline-derived CDR1 and CDR2 are SGHDT and YYEEEE. This CDR3 region has 14 residues. DNA for the CDR3: TGTGCCAGCAGCCTGAAGGTTTATAACACTGAAGCTTTCTTT. Translating it yields CASSLKVYNTEAFF.

This clonotype was seen many times. V is TRBV29-1 and J is TRBJ2-5; tentative D call: TRBD1 (6 bases). The germline V gene encodes CDR1 SQVTM and CDR2 ANQGSEA. This CDR3 comprises 12 residues. Trimming took 4 bases from V and 2 from J, leaving 8 bases between them. The CDR3 DNA reads TGCAGCGTTGGTAGGGGGCAAGAGACCCAGTACTTC. Protein sequence: CSVGRGQETQYF.

The sample holds a few counts of this clonotype. The gene calls are TRBV20-1 and TRBJ2-5; TRBD1 matches 8 bases. V gave up 0 bases and J gave up 5 bases; unmatched junction bases: 11. CDR3 length equals 16 residues. Germline CDR1 and CDR2: DFQATT and SNEGSKA (reference sequence). For the CDR3, the DNA is TGCAGTGCTAGAGATAAGAGAGGACAGGGTATGGAGACCCAGTACTTC. It yields the protein CSARDKRGQGMETQYF.

V gene TRBV7-9 combines with J gene TRBJ2-7; 9 bases are a match to TRBD2. The V gene's germline CDR1 is SEHNR and CDR2 FQNEAQ (reference sequence). J was trimmed by 0 bases and V by 6 bases; bases with no gene match: 6. The CDR3 contains 15 residues. The CDR3 nucleotides read TGTGCCAGCAGTCGGACTAGCGCAAGCTCCTACGAGCAGTACTTC. This gives the protein CASSRTSASSYEQYF.

On this clonotype itself: Here the CDR3 omits its conserved ending phenylalanine or tryptophan, so a read error is the likely source. The rearrangement links TRBV6-5 to TRBJ2-1, with 8 bases that match TRBD2. This CDR3 region has 15 residues. V was clipped by 6 bases and J by 11 bases; unmatched bases: 15. CDR1 and CDR2 (germline): MNHEY, SVGAGI. The CDR3: CASRREGFPRNKQFS. DNA for the CDR3: TGTGCCAGCAGACGGGAGGGTTTCCCGCGAAATAAGCAGTTCTCC.

As for this clonotype: Since a much larger clone is just one base distant, this may be a read error. In this CDR3 the conserved last residue, phenylalanine or tryptophan, is missing, so a read error is likely. The genes are TRBV11-3 and TRBJ2-3; D call uncertain. V was cut by 0 bases and J by 6 bases, with 7 bases left in between. CDR1 is SGHNT, CDR2 YENEEA, per germline. CDR3 length: 13 amino acids. For the CDR3, the DNA is TGTGCCAGCAGCTTAGACCAGATGGATACGCAGTATCTT. Translation: CASSLDQMDTQYL.

In its sample, this clonotype was seen many times. V usage is TRBV20-1 and J usage is TRBJ1-1; D is perhaps TRBD1 (6 bases). This CDR3 is 14 amino acids long. Germline V gene sequence: CDR1 DFQATT, CDR2 SNEGSKA (reference sequence). Deletions cut 0 bases from V and 11 bases from J, with 19 bases between. The CDR3 is CSAREDSGPVGAFF. The CDR3 region has the DNA TGCAGTGCTAGAGAGGACAGTGGGCCTGTTGGCGCTTTCTTT.